The clone carrying this T cell receptor beta chain was recorded a few times. The sample belongs to a study of blood T cell repertoires in COVID-19. Study details: Researchers got acute and convalescent COVID-19 samples from the United States, Italy and Spain. The cDNA or gDNA used as material had been derived from T cells, B-cell-depleted T cells, or PBMCs.

Methods used by the authors: It was from reference gene primer amplification that nucleated cell counts were estimated. This table comes from immunoSEQ multiplex PCR, and its TCRdb copy is limited to in-frame clones, with some not included. Clonal size and the V and J genes are those of that table, whereas D and trimming came from the DNA. In the table there are about 220,000 clones, roughly 84% of which are singletons. Trimming shortened V by 3 bases and J by 3 bases, and 11 bases separated the two germline ends. Germline V gives CDR1 KGHSH, CDR2 LQKENI. The length of the CDR3 is 14 residues. The source is a woman older than 75 with acute or convalescent COVID-19. The sequenced sample consisted of peripheral blood. The chain combines TRBV18 with TRBJ1-2; perhaps TRBD1 as D (5 bases). CDR3 nucleotides: TGTGCCAGCTCACCGGGCAGGGAGGACTATGGCTACACCTTC. Translated, it gives CASSPGREDYGYTF.